These T cell receptor beta chains were read from a single sample in a study of cytomegalovirus exposure and HLA in healthy donors. Assay used: immunoSEQ multiplex PCR; TCRdb lists only in-frame clones, some missing. Among more than 100,000 clones listed, 74% were seen once. Source material: PBMCs. These receptors originate from a woman aged 45-65 years in good health and CMV-seropositive. Each CDR3 is given with its conserved first and last residue.

V gene,J gene,CDR3 protein
TRBV6-5,TRBJ2-7,CASSPQRGIYEQYF
TRBV11-2,TRBJ2-7,CASRVLRGPYEQYF
TRBV11-3,TRBJ2-1,CASSRQSGDGEQFF
TRBV14,TRBJ1-6,CASSREGTGIPLHF
TRBV5-1,TRBJ2-3,CASSLRGLPSTDTQYF
TRBV13,TRBJ2-5,CASRRAGGSQETQYF
TRBV25-1,TRBJ2-7,CASSEEGGRGQLYEQYF
TRBV5-1,TRBJ2-5,CASSLAGQKQETQYF
TRBV21-1,TRBJ1-2,CASSLRQESYGYTF
TRBV2,TRBJ2-6,CASSREVPGANVLTF
TRBV14,TRBJ2-7,CASSPLGGARVREQYF
TRBV11-3,TRBJ1-6,CASSLESRKSSPLHF